The 21 T cell receptor beta chains given below trace back to one sample, sequenced in a study of CD8 T cells in Susac syndrome. RNA, at about 0.45 to 1 ug, was reverse transcribed with random hexamers. Each CDR3 protein is one row after TCRdb ran MiXCR on the immunoSEQ multiplex PCR reads. The sample records over 100,000 distinct CDR3 sequences, over 95% being singletons. The sample was CD4+ T cells from PBMCs. The receptors were gathered from a human donor with Susac syndrome.

This chain links TRBV12-3 or TRBV12-4 with TRBJ1-1; D remains unclear. The length of the CDR3 is 14 residues. Trimming pared 3 bases from V and 1 base from J, leaving 9 bases between. The CDR3 DNA reads as TGTGCCAGCAGTTTGTGGGCGGGGAACACTGAAGCTTTCTTT. Translating it yields CASSLWAGNTEAFF.

The DNA for the CDR3 is TGTGCCAGCAGTGCACAGGGCGACTATTTTTCTCGGGCCAACGTCCTGACTTTC. Translating it yields CASSAQGDYFSRANVLTF. The chain is built from TRBV9 and TRBJ2-6; TRBD1 might be the D (6 bases). V shed 5 bases and J shed 5 bases, with 23 bases lying between them. The CDR3 spans 18 residues. Germline V gene lookup returns CDR1 SGDLS and CDR2 YYNGEE.

The genes are TRBV19 and TRBJ2-1; D is ambiguous. CDR3 length equals 16 residues. The V gene lost 0 bases and the J gene lost 3 bases, with 12 bases spanning the gap. Germline V gene lookup returns CDR1 LNHDA and CDR2 SQIVND (reference sequence). The chain's CDR3 is CASSIDRSTYYNEQFF. The CDR3 DNA is TGTGCCAGTAGTATAGATCGGAGTACATACTACAATGAGCAGTTCTTC. The full variable domain, in which reference TRBV19 and TRBJ2-1 provide the parts outside the CDR3, is DGGITQSPKYLFRKEGQNVTLSCEQNLNHDAMYWYRQDPGQGLRLIYYSQIVNDFQKGDIAEGYSVSREKKESFPLTVTSAQKNPTAFYLCASSIDRSTYYNEQFFGPGTRLTVL.

This sequence joins TRBV28 and TRBJ2-7; 9 bases agree with TRBD1. CDR1 is MDHEN, CDR2 SYDVKM, per germline. This CDR3 region has 15 residues. Losses at the gene ends were 6 bases for V and 1 base for J; bases not matched to a gene: 7. The CDR3 DNA follows: TGTGCCAGCAGGGCCGGGACAGGGTCATCCTACGAGCAGTACTTC. Its protein product is CASRAGTGSSYEQYF.

The V gene is TRBV5-1, the J gene TRBJ2-5; 14 nucleotides align to TRBD2. The CDR3 spans 16 residues. The J segment lost 4 bases and the V segment lost 2 bases, leaving 4 bases of the junction unmatched. Germline CDR1 is SGHRS and CDR2 is YFSETQ. CDR3 loop: CASSFRLAGGRETQYF. The CDR3 region has the DNA TGCGCCAGCAGCTTCCGACTAGCGGGAGGGCGAGAGACCCAGTACTTC.

This chain uses TRBV5-1 with TRBJ1-1; D ambiguous. Germline-derived CDR1 and CDR2 are SGHRS and YFSETQ. V lost 0 bases, J lost 6 bases, and 9 bases lay in between. The CDR3 consists of 13 residues. The CDR3 sequence: CASSLGDHAEAFF. For the CDR3, the DNA is TGCGCCAGCAGCTTGGGGGATCATGCTGAAGCTTTCTTT. Full variable domain (rest looked up from reference TRBV5-1 and TRBJ1-1): KAGVTQTPRYLIKTRGQQVTLSCSPISGHRSVSWYQQTPGQGLQFLFEYFSETQRNKGNFPGRFSGRQFSNSRSEMNVSTLELGDSALYLCASSLGDHAEAFFGQGTRLTVV.

V is TRBV5-6 and J is TRBJ2-5; D unresolved. The CDR3 totals 14 residues. Trimming pared 1 base from V and 2 bases from J, leaving 9 bases between. CDR1 and CDR2 (germline): SGHDT, YYEEEE. The CDR3 sequence is CASSLPGLQETQYF. For the CDR3, the DNA is TGTGCCAGCAGCTTGCCCGGCCTGCAAGAGACCCAGTACTTC.

The chain joins TRBV20-1 to TRBJ2-1; 9 nucleotides agree with TRBD2. The CDR3 is made up of 13 amino acids. CDR1 and CDR2 (germline): DFQATT, SNEGSKA (reference sequence). J gave up 9 bases and V 1 base, and 4 bases lay outside the gene matches. The CDR3 sequence is CSARARAGGEQFF. The CDR3 DNA reads as TGCAGTGCTAGAGCGCGAGCGGGAGGTGAGCAGTTCTTC.

This clonotype was seen just once. The chain links TRBV29-1 to TRBJ2-1; D is unresolved. The V gene's germline CDR1 is SQVTM and CDR2 ANQGSEA. This CDR3 contains 12 residues. With 4 bases removed from V and 3 bases from J, the gap between germline ends came to 7 bases. CDR3 bases: TGCAGCGTTGCCCCCGACTACAATGAGCAGTTCTTC. It is translated as CSVAPDYNEQFF.

V and J are TRBV7-3 and TRBJ2-5; D is unclear. The V and J ends lost 2 bases and 5 bases respectively, with 9 bases between them. Per germline, CDR1 SGHTA and CDR2 FQGTGA. The CDR3 runs to 13 residues. The DNA of the CDR3 is TGTGCCAGCAGCTTAGCCCGCTTGGAGACCCAGTACTTC. Amino acids: CASSLARLETQYF.

The chain employs TRBV12-3 or TRBV12-4 and TRBJ1-1; a possible D gene is TRBD1 (5 bases). Trimming took off 2 bases at V and 4 bases at J, with 11 bases between the two ends. The CDR3 has 14 residues. In DNA form, the CDR3 reads TGTGCCAGCAGTTTAACAGGTCATGGCACTGAAGCTTTCTTT. This translates into CASSLTGHGTEAFF.

This rearrangement joins TRBV20-1 to TRBJ2-5, with D perhaps TRBD2 (7 bases). CDR1 is DFQATT and CDR2 is SNEGSKA in the germline V gene (reference sequence). This CDR3 contains 14 residues. V was trimmed by 6 bases and J by 4 bases, leaving 18 bases between them. The CDR3: CSAPAWGGGETQYF. CDR3 coding DNA: TGCAGTGCGCCCGCCTGGGGGGGCGGAGAGACCCAGTACTTC.

The rearrangement joins TRBV5-4 to TRBJ1-2; the D is unclear. CDR3 length: 13 residues. Germline assignment: CDR1 SGHNT and CDR2 YYREEE (reference sequence). Trimming cost V 4 bases and J 3 bases, with 10 bases left between them. This chain's CDR3 is CASSPSWDYGYTF. CDR3 DNA: TGTGCCAGCAGCCCCTCTTGGGACTATGGCTACACCTTC. Drawing the rest from reference TRBV5-4 and TRBJ1-2, the complete variable domain is ETGVTQSPTHLIKTRGQQVTLRCSSQSGHNTVSWYQQALGQGPQFIFQYYREEENGRGNFPPRFSGLQFPNYSSELNVNALELDDSALYLCASSPSWDYGYTFGSGTRLTVV.

The chain uses TRBV29-1 and TRBJ1-1, with 7 bases identical to TRBD1. This CDR3 contains 13 residues. Germline-derived CDR1 and CDR2 are SQVTM and ANQGSEA. Trimming at V came to 4 bases and at J to 1 base, leaving 3 bases not matched to a gene. CDR3 DNA sequence: TGCAGCGTTGGGGGACAGTCGAACACTGAAGCTTTCTTT. As protein: CSVGGQSNTEAFF.

In nucleotides, the CDR3 is TGTGCCAGCAGCCAAGGGGGGGCTGGAAACACCATATATTTT. Translated: CASSQGGAGNTIYF. This chain uses TRBV3-1 with TRBJ1-3, with D possibly being TRBD1 (5 bases). Germline V gene sequence: CDR1 LGHDT, CDR2 YNNKEL (reference sequence). V lost 1 base to trimming and J lost 2 bases, with 6 bases between them. The CDR3 has 14 residues.

The V gene is TRBV25-1, the J gene TRBJ1-2; 8 bases are a match to TRBD1. There are 13 residues in the CDR3. The V and J ends lost 2 bases and 7 bases, in that order; junction bases with no gene match: 3. Germline loops: CDR1 MGHDK, CDR2 SYGVNS. The CDR3 loop reads CASSERTGIGYTF. The CDR3 nucleotides read TGTGCCAGCAGTGAAAGGACAGGGATTGGCTACACCTTC.

The V and J genes are TRBV12-3 or TRBV12-4 and TRBJ2-3; TRBD2 aligns across 10 bases. The CDR3 runs 17 residues. Trimming at V came to 1 base and at J to 1 base, leaving 5 bases not matched to a gene. This chain's CDR3 is CASSLVLLAGGTDTQYF. The CDR3, as DNA: TGTGCCAGCAGTTTAGTTCTCCTAGCGGGAGGCACAGATACGCAGTATTTT.

V gene TRBV20-1 combines with J gene TRBJ1-3, with 9 bases matching TRBD1. Trimming took 6 bases from V and 4 from J; bases not matched to a gene: 7. The length of the CDR3 is 14 residues. Germline values: CDR1 DFQATT, CDR2 SNEGSKA (reference sequence). The CDR3 coding sequence is TGCAGTGCCCCAGAACAGGGGGCCGGAAACACCATATATTTT. Its translation: CSAPEQGAGNTIYF.

The chain combines TRBV6-5 with TRBJ2-3, with D perhaps TRBD2 (6 bases). Trimming shortened V by 0 bases and J by 0 bases, and 16 bases separated the two germline ends. Germline V CDR1 and CDR2: MNHEY, SVGAGI. This CDR3 comprises 18 residues. The CDR3 loop is CASSYSAGPGRSTDTQYF. The CDR3 DNA sequence: TGTGCCAGCAGTTACTCGGCGGGACCCGGTAGAAGCACAGATACGCAGTATTTT.

V and J are TRBV19 and TRBJ1-1, with D hard to call. Germline CDR1 reads LNHDA; CDR2 reads SQIVND (reference sequence). This CDR3 is 11 amino acids long. V was cut by 9 bases and J by 8 bases, with 13 bases left in between. The CDR3 loop is CASTGRREAFF. The CDR3 nucleotides are TGTGCCAGCACCGGACGGCGCGAAGCTTTCTTT.

The rearrangement links TRBV24-1 to TRBJ2-3; D gene ambiguous. V was trimmed by 4 bases and J by 4 bases, leaving 8 bases between them. Looked up from germline, CDR1 is KGHDR and CDR2 is SFDVKD. This CDR3 has 13 amino acids. CDR3 in DNA: TGTGCCACCAGTGAGGCTCGAGCAGATACGCAGTATTTT. Translation: CATSEARADTQYF.